The 28 T cell receptor beta chains below all came from one sample that was sequenced in a study of Ad26.COV2.S vaccination and SARS-CoV-2 variants. Treatment of the sample: roughly 20 received Ad26.COV2.S at low or high dose, single or two shots; several received placebo; per-sample allocation not given. Samples analyzed were those drawn on day 63 after the first vaccine or placebo injection. Clones were sequenced by immunoSEQ multiplex PCR, and TCRdb holds only the in-frame ones, with some missing. The sample lists hundreds of thousands of clones; more than 70% were seen once. The sample in question was peripheral blood, obtained in a trial of Ad26.COV2.S vaccine versus placebo. These receptors were collected from a person aged 18 to 65 who received the Ad26.COV2.S COVID-19 vaccine or a placebo.

The V gene is TRBV2, the J gene TRBJ1-2; D is perhaps TRBD1 (5 bases). Germline V CDR1 and CDR2: SNHLY, FYNNEI. The CDR3 extends over 12 amino acids. The ends were cut back, 6 bases at V and 2 bases at J, with 7 bases in the middle. The CDR3 region has the DNA TGTGCCAGCAGACCAGGGAACTATGGCTACACCTTC. Residues: CASRPGNYGYTF.

The V and J genes are TRBV28 and TRBJ2-5; TRBD1 might be the D (5 bases). This CDR3 spans 14 amino acids. Looked up from germline, CDR1 is MDHEN and CDR2 is SYDVKM. V lost 4 bases and J 5 bases, leaving 14 bases between the germline ends. The DNA of the CDR3 is TGTGCCAGCAGTTCTCTGACAGTTTTGGAGACCCAGTACTTC. Translating it yields CASSSLTVLETQYF. Full variable domain (remainder filled in from reference TRBV28 and TRBJ2-5): DVKVTQSSRYLVKRTGEKVFLECVQDMDHENMFWYRQDPGLGLRLIYFSYDVKMKEKGDIPEGYSVSREKKERFSLILESASTNQTSMYLCASSSLTVLETQYFGPGTRLLVL.

This clone has a single count. V gene TRBV6-4 combines with J gene TRBJ2-2; a weak D match, TRBD1 (5 bases). Germline V gene data show CDR1 as MRHNA and CDR2 as SNTAGT. The V end was cut by 0 bases, the J end by 5 bases, with 7 bases between. The CDR3 loop spans 14 amino acids. The CDR3 protein is CASSDSPGTGELFF. Written as DNA, the CDR3 is TGTGCCAGCAGTGACTCTCCAGGGACCGGGGAGCTGTTTTTT.

The rearrangement links TRBV7-9 to TRBJ2-2, with a tentative D call TRBD2 (5 bases). V was cut by 5 bases and J by 4 bases, with 17 bases left in between. Looked up from germline, CDR1 is SEHNR and CDR2 is FQNEAQ (reference sequence). This CDR3 is built from 16 residues. The CDR3 DNA sequence: TGTGCCAGCAGCCGCTACGAGGGAGTTGGCACCGGGGAGCTGTTTTTT. Its protein product is CASSRYEGVGTGELFF.

The rearrangement links TRBV3-1 (or the pseudogene TRBV3-2) to TRBJ2-7, with D uncertain. The CDR3 totals 14 residues. V was clipped by 0 bases and J by 1 base, with 7 bases between them. Germline CDR1 reads LGHDT; CDR2 reads YNNKEL (reference sequence). The CDR3 DNA is TGTGCCAGCAGCCAAGATTACGATTCCTACGAGCAGTACTTC. Protein product: CASSQDYDSYEQYF.

V is TRBV19 and J is TRBJ1-2; no clear D. V was cut by 4 bases and J by 5 bases, with 20 bases left in between. The CDR3 extends over 16 amino acids. CDR1 is LNHDA, CDR2 SQIVND, per germline (reference sequence). CDR3 in DNA: TGTGCCAGTAGTAACGGACTAACCAGGCCCCCTTATGGCTACACCTTC. Encoded protein: CASSNGLTRPPYGYTF.

The chain has TRBV12-3 or TRBV12-4 and TRBJ1-4; D might be TRBD1 (5 bases). Trimming took off 6 bases at V and 10 bases at J, with 15 bases between the two ends. There are 13 residues in the CDR3. The CDR3 nucleotides are TGTGCCAGCAGAGACAGAGAAGAGGGAAAACTGTTTTTT. This gives the protein CASRDREEGKLFF.

This clone was detected once. This chain links TRBV6-2 or TRBV6-3 with TRBJ2-3; D might be TRBD1 (5 bases). Germline V gene lookup returns CDR1 MNHEY and CDR2 SVGEGT. With 2 bases removed from V and 10 bases from J, the gap between germline ends came to 10 bases. This CDR3 is built from 12 residues. Here the CDR3 reads CASSYEGAAQYF. The CDR3 nucleotides read TGTGCCAGCAGTTACGAAGGGGCTGCGCAGTATTTT.

CDR3: CASTDFLSRTDTQYF. Here the CDR3 DNA reads TGTGCCAGCACCGACTTCCTTAGCAGAACAGATACGCAGTATTTT. The V gene is TRBV6-5, the J gene TRBJ2-3; no clear D. Germline CDR1 MNHEY, CDR2 SVGAGI. V lost 7 bases and J 3 bases, leaving 17 bases between the germline ends. CDR3 length: 15 amino acids.

This rearrangement joins TRBV9 to TRBJ2-7; 9 nucleotides line up with TRBD2. CDR3 size: 15 residues. The V gene's germline CDR1 is SGDLS and CDR2 YYNGEE. V was clipped by 0 bases and J by 4 bases; unmatched bases: 5. CDR3 in amino acids: CASSVGVRGGYEQYF. For the CDR3, the DNA is TGTGCCAGCAGCGTAGGCGTGCGGGGGGGATACGAGCAGTACTTC.

The chain joins TRBV6-1 to TRBJ2-2; 7 positions match TRBD2. After removal of 0 bases from V and 4 bases from J, the junction contained 5 bases not matched to a gene. Germline V gene lookup returns CDR1 MNHNS and CDR2 SASEGT. The CDR3 loop spans 16 amino acids. Written as DNA, the CDR3 is TGTGCCAGCAGTGAAGCCGCGGGAGCGGGCACCGGGGAGCTGTTTTTT. Residues: CASSEAAGAGTGELFF.

A note on this clone: This same CDR3 is encoded by further DNA sequences in the sample. V usage is TRBV19 and J usage is TRBJ1-5, with D unresolved. The V end was cut by 3 bases, the J end by 4 bases, with 7 bases between. The CDR3 covers 13 residues. Per the germline V gene, CDR1 is LNHDA and CDR2 is SQIVND (reference sequence). CDR3 residues: CASSIWGNQPQHF. The DNA for the CDR3 is TGTGCCAGTAGTATCTGGGGTAATCAGCCCCAGCATTTT.

This clone has a handful of counts. J is TRBJ1-4 and V is TRBV7-9, with D perhaps TRBD1 (6 bases). Trimming stripped 5 bases from V and 7 bases from J, with 20 bases between. CDR1 SEHNR and CDR2 FQNEAQ come from the germline V gene (reference sequence). The CDR3 contains 16 residues. CDR3 sequence (DNA): TGTGCCAGCAGCCCGCCTGGGCAGGGAGGGGGTGAAAAACTGTTTTTT. It is translated as CASSPPGQGGGEKLFF.

The CDR3 DNA is TGTGCCAGCAGCCCAGGGGGGACTGAAGCTTTCTTT. This gives the protein CASSPGGTEAFF. The V gene is TRBV4-2, the J gene TRBJ1-1, with 7 bases matching TRBD1. CDR1 and CDR2 from the germline V gene are LGHNA and YNFKEQ. The CDR3 is 12 residues long. The trim removed 4 bases at V and 5 bases at J, leaving 1 base unmatched.

This chain connects TRBV25-1 to TRBJ1-2, with D hard to call. Germline V lookup: CDR1 MGHDK, CDR2 SYGVNS. Between the trimmed V and J ends, which lost 4 bases and 6 bases, there was a span of 9 bases. CDR3 size: 12 residues. The CDR3: CASSGSGNGYTF. The DNA for the CDR3 is TGTGCCAGCAGTGGGTCGGGGAATGGCTACACCTTC.

The V and J genes are TRBV7-6 and TRBJ2-1, with unresolved D. Trimming removed 1 base from V and 6 bases from J, with 10 bases in between. The CDR3 contains 14 residues. Germline loops: CDR1 SGHVS, CDR2 FNYEAQ. The CDR3 sequence: CASSLGSVLNEQFF. In DNA form, the CDR3 reads TGTGCCAGCAGCTTAGGGTCAGTCCTCAATGAGCAGTTCTTC.

This chain connects TRBV30 to TRBJ2-1; 7 nucleotides match TRBD1. V was pared by 4 bases and J by 8 bases, with 11 bases of the junction left unmatched. This CDR3 comprises 14 residues. The germline gives CDR1 GTSNPN, CDR2 SVGIG (reference sequence). CDR3 amino acids: CAWIRTGVGYEQFF. The DNA for the CDR3 is TGTGCCTGGATTCGGACAGGAGTTGGATATGAGCAGTTCTTC.

The rearrangement links TRBV5-1 to TRBJ2-1; D is ambiguous. The CDR3 is made up of 11 amino acids. Trimming removed 0 bases at V and 5 bases at J, with 0 bases between. Germline CDR1 is SGHRS and CDR2 is YFSETQ. The CDR3 loop reads CASSLDNEQFF. The CDR3 DNA is TGCGCCAGCAGCTTGGACAATGAGCAGTTCTTC.

The J gene is TRBJ2-5, the V gene TRBV25-1; D unresolved. V was shortened by 7 bases and J by 2 bases, with 14 bases between the two germline ends. CDR3 length: 14 amino acids. Per the germline V gene, CDR1 is MGHDK and CDR2 is SYGVNS. CDR3 coding DNA: TGTGCCAGCAATCTCAGGTGGGATCAAGAGACCCAGTACTTC. Protein: CASNLRWDQETQYF.

The chain carries TRBV25-1 and TRBJ1-4, with D uncertain. CDR1 is MGHDK, CDR2 SYGVNS, per germline. Trimming left V 2 bases short and J 10 bases short, with 14 bases between. The CDR3 is 14 residues long. This CDR3 reads CASSEGPRVGKLFF. For the CDR3, the DNA is TGTGCCAGCAGTGAAGGGCCCCGCGTTGGAAAACTGTTTTTT.

The rearrangement uses TRBV30 and TRBJ2-3, with 7 bases fitting TRBD2. Germline CDR1 and CDR2: GTSNPN and SVGIG (reference sequence). This CDR3 is built from 16 residues. The J segment lost 1 base and the V segment lost 2 bases, leaving 9 bases of the junction unmatched. This chain's CDR3 is CAWSPLAGFGTDTQYF. The CDR3 DNA sequence: TGTGCCTGGAGTCCTTTAGCGGGCTTTGGCACAGATACGCAGTATTTT. The full variable domain, with the rest looked up from reference TRBV30 and TRBJ2-3, is SQTIHQWPATLVQPVGSPLSLECTVEGTSNPNLYWYRQAAGRGLQLLFYSVGIGQISSEVPQNLSASRPQDRQFILSSKKLLLSDSGFYLCAWSPLAGFGTDTQYFGPGTRLTVL.

This clone has at least ten counts. DNA for the CDR3: TGTGCCAGCAGCTTAGCGGAGACATACAATAGCAATCAGCCCCAGCATTTT. Translating gives CASSLAETYNSNQPQHF. The V call is TRBV7-8, the J call TRBJ1-5, with D unclear. The CDR3 consists of 17 residues. Germline V lookup: CDR1 SGHVS, CDR2 FQNEAQ. V was trimmed by 0 bases and J by 0 bases, leaving 12 bases between them.

The chain has TRBV6-5 and TRBJ1-4; TRBD1 matches 7 bases. The CDR3 is 14 amino acids. Germline assignment: CDR1 MNHEY and CDR2 SVGAGI. Trimming removed 5 bases from V and 5 bases from J; junction bases left unmatched: 5. The CDR3 protein is CASSNRGGNEKLFF. The CDR3 DNA sequence: TGTGCCAGCAGTAACAGGGGAGGGAATGAAAAACTGTTTTTT.

The chain links TRBV3-1 (or the pseudogene TRBV3-2) to TRBJ2-7; D gene unclear. The V end lost 1 base, the J end lost 6 bases, and 4 bases lay between the germline ends. The CDR3 runs to 11 residues. The V gene's germline CDR1 is LGHDT and CDR2 YNNKEL (reference sequence). CDR3: CASSQGGEQYF. For the CDR3, the DNA is TGTGCCAGCAGCCAAGGGGGCGAGCAGTACTTC.

J is TRBJ1-2 and V is TRBV19, with TRBD1 as a possible D gene (6 bases). Trimming pared 4 bases from V and 8 bases from J, leaving 20 bases between. Germline assignment: CDR1 LNHDA and CDR2 SQIVND (reference sequence). This CDR3 is 15 amino acids long. In DNA form, the CDR3 reads TGTGCCAGTAGTACGCCCCGTTTAGGGGGAAGCGGCTACACCTTC. It encodes CASSTPRLGGSGYTF.

The rearrangement joins TRBV19 to TRBJ1-5, with D perhaps TRBD1 (5 bases). Germline values: CDR1 LNHDA, CDR2 SQIVND (reference sequence). This CDR3 comprises 14 residues. Trimming stripped 6 bases from V and 2 bases from J, with 11 bases between. The CDR3 sequence is CASSLRGGNQPQHF. CDR3 sequence (DNA): TGTGCCAGTAGCCTGCGGGGGGGCAATCAGCCCCAGCATTTT.

The chain has TRBV19 and TRBJ1-3; D call uncertain. The CDR3 consists of 14 residues. With 1 base removed from V and 4 bases from J, the gap between germline ends came to 8 bases. From germline, CDR1 is LNHDA and CDR2 SQIVND (reference sequence). CDR3 sequence reads: CASSIARSGNTIYF. DNA of the CDR3: TGTGCCAGTAGTATAGCGCGCAGCGGAAACACCATATATTTT.

V and J are TRBV5-5 and TRBJ2-5; no reliable D call. The V gene lost 5 bases and the J gene lost 5 bases, with 10 bases spanning the gap. The CDR3 extends over 12 amino acids. From germline, CDR1 is SGHKS and CDR2 YYEKEE (reference sequence). CDR3 sequence reads: CASRRTGETQYF. Written as DNA, the CDR3 is TGTGCCAGCAGACGTACCGGGGAGACCCAGTACTTC.